This TCR beta chain comes out of a study of tumor and adjacent non-tumor tissue in lung cancer. Study at large: Aged roughly 31 to 76 years, patients included under 13 men and 4 to 6 women with stage I to III disease. Each sample yielded about 4.17 million productive TCRbeta reads on average.

RNA was extracted from bulk tissue without any cell sorting. General study results and limits: Tumor tissue had significantly higher TCR diversity than normal lung. Normal lung showed higher cumulative top 100 clone frequency than tumor.

This CDR3 contains 13 residues. Germline CDR1 reads SQVTM; CDR2 reads ANQGSEA. Three rounds of nested PCR, following a modified ARM-PCR protocol, produced the TCRbeta library. MiXCR, run by TCRdb on the multiplex PCR reads, gives a single entry per CDR3 protein. The sample consists of 120,000 to 150,000 distinct CDR3 sequences, roughly 70% of them appearing once. Concerning this clonotype itself: No antigen is known for it. One end of the junction fails to match germline, which may point to a read error.

Sequencing was done on a sample of lung tumor tissue. This receptor was taken from a man between 60 and 70 years old with small cell lung cancer. The chain combines TRBV29-1 with TRBJ1-2, with 8 nucleotides matching TRBD1. The CDR3 here is CCVGQGWTYGYTF. The CDR3 coding sequence is TGCTGCGTCGGACAGGGATGGACCTATGGCTACACCTTC.